The source of this T cell receptor (beta chain) is a study of blood T cell repertoires in COVID-19 (dated by TCRdb to the early 2020s). Study-level background: Samples from collaborators originated in the United States, Italy and Spain and spanned both the acute and convalescent phases of COVID-19. HLA class I and class II types, where available, came from metadata supplied by the sample provider rather than from assay-based typing. A freely available public database, intended as a resource for researchers studying the immune response to SARS-CoV-2, is where the repertoires were released. A de-identified subject ID, COVID-19 status, age in years and sex were almost always included in the sample metadata. Samples were obtained from the ongoing ImmuneRACE study (first 160 participants) and from over a thousand subjects provided by 6 global collaborators. Subjects who had been exposed to COVID-19, were actively infected with it, or had recovered from it provided the deeply sampled blood TCRbeta repertoires that made up the dataset. The material from the prospective study consisted of cDNA or gDNA derived from T cells, B-cell-depleted T cells, or PBMCs.

Participants in the prospective study were aged about 18 to 100 years, lived in 20 to 25 United States geographic areas, and enrolled through a virtual design. Cohort assignment in the prospective study relied on participant-reported clinical history from a screening survey and a study questionnaire. Exposed participants had been in contact with someone with a PCR-confirmed or clinician-diagnosed COVID-19 case within 2 weeks of study entry. Each participant in the prospective study had whole blood, serum and a nasopharyngeal or oropharyngeal swab collected by mobile phlebotomists. Over a roughly 2-month period, participants in the prospective study had the option of providing additional blood draws and questionnaires. Before DNA extraction, blood samples from the prospective study were shipped at room temperature or frozen. The immunoSEQ Assay, a bias-controlled multiplex PCR, was used to amplify TCRbeta CDR3 regions from genomic DNA. The source study handled its data this way. The number of nucleated cells in each sample was estimated from the amplification of reference gene primers within the assay. Sequence reads were collapsed and filtered to measure the absolute abundance of every unique TCRbeta CDR3 rearrangement. For each sample, productive Simpson clonality was calculated by taking the square root of Simpson's diversity index across productive rearrangements. Held by TCRdb, this immuneACCESS table contains in-frame sequences only and omits some clones. Under half of the omission traces to an unresolved V gene where checked; the cause of the rest is unknown. That table furnishes V, J and clone size, whereas the DNA furnished D and trimming. This sample holds 350,000 to 400,000 clones; 91% were observed only once. The top ten clones comprise roughly 0.9% of the sample.

This clone was observed a single time. Its binding antigen is unknown. No much larger clone is present one base from it, and per-base qualities are unavailable. Paper-wide results and their limitations: The quantity of clinical and demographic metadata differed by source and by participant and was supplied without curation.

The CDR3 measures 12 amino acids from cysteine to phenylalanine. Kept here is only the CDR3 DNA, which spans 36 bases and is read in frame from base 1. The germline V gene yields SQVTM for CDR1 and ANQGSEA for CDR2. V is clipped by 5 bases and J by 6 bases, and the sequence between their germline boundaries is 14 bases long. The sequenced material came from PBMCs or T cells enriched from blood (not recorded which). The TCR sequence derives from a woman between 35 and 50 years old who had been exposed to COVID-19. The chain is made from TRBV29-1 and TRBJ2-7; TRBD1 is a weak D gene call, 6 bases matching. The nucleotide sequence reads as follows: TGCAGCGTTAAGACAGGTGGGAGCGAGCAGTACTTC. This encodes CSVKTGGSEQYF.